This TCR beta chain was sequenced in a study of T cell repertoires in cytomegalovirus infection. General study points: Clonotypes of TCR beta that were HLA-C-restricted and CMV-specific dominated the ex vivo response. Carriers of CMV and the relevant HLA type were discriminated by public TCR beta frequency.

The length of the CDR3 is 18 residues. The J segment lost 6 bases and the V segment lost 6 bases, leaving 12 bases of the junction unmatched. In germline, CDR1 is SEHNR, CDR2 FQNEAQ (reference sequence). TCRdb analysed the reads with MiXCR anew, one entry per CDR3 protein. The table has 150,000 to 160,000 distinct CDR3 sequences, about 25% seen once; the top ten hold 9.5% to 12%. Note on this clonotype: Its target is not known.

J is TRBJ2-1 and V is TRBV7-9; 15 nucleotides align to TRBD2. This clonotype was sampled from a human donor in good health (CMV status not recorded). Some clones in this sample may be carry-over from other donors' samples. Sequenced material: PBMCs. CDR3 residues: CASSIYRTSGRAFNEQFF. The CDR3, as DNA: TGTGCCAGCAGTATTTACCGGACTAGCGGGAGGGCCTTCAATGAGCAGTTCTTC.